This is a list of T cell receptor beta chains from one sample in a study of regulatory T cells in long-lasting Graves disease. TCRdb fed the multiplex PCR reads into MiXCR, producing one record per CDR3 protein. Of more than 400,000 distinct CDR3 sequences in the sample, about 15% were seen once. The sample also formed part of further work on T cells in Graves' hyperthyroidism and ophthalmopathy.

Sequenced here: peripheral blood mononuclear cells (PBMCs), sampled at new diagnosis, from a patient treated with antithyroid drugs. These receptors all stem from a woman between 25 and 40 years old with Graves disease. Both conserved end residues are part of each CDR3. Fields, in order: clone size, J gene, V gene, CDR3 protein. Clone size is stated in some rows and not others, as once, few, many or a class when expanded.

>many|TRBJ2-7|TRBV7-6
CASSASLGGFGLYEQYF
>many|TRBJ2-5|TRBV2
CASSELAGSQETQYF
>many|TRBJ2-1|TRBV28
CASSFSGTGYNEQFF
>many|TRBJ2-5|TRBV12-3/TRBV12-4
CANYRGSAQYF
>many|TRBJ1-1|TRBV3-1
CASSQEVWELNTEAFF
>many|TRBJ2-7|TRBV19
CASSGRDRGTTYEQYF
>many|TRBJ2-3|TRBV28
CAIRAGSNKDTQYF
>many|TRBJ2-3|TRBV11-2
CASSTRLDSDTQYF
>-|TRBJ2-2|TRBV20-1
CSDPKVQHAKAPGELFF
>few|TRBJ2-7|TRBV12-3/TRBV12-4
CASSRGLAGGSYEQYF
>many|TRBJ2-7|TRBV30
CAWSRGTGDEQYF
>-|TRBJ2-2|TRBV6-2/TRBV6-3
CASSPPRGLAGSNTGELFF
>few|TRBJ2-1|TRBV7-8
CASSLSSGRGNEQFF
>many|TRBJ2-7|TRBV7-9
CASSFETSGTYEQYF
>few|TRBJ2-2|TRBV10-3
CAISEGYSGSGTGELFF
>many|TRBJ2-7|TRBV18
CASSPPVLAAYEQYF
>-|TRBJ2-1|TRBV19
CASSIVSGRYNEQFF
>many|TRBJ2-7|TRBV7-2
CASSLLAGVREQYF
>few|TRBJ2-1|TRBV29-1
CSVVGRNFYNEQFF
>many|TRBJ2-1|TRBV30
CAGRLQGQAKEQFF
>many|TRBJ2-7|TRBV7-9
CASSLFGPTVYEQYF
>-|TRBJ2-7|TRBV15
CATSRDARSYEQYF
>-|TRBJ2-3|TRBV20-1
CSALAVGDTQYF
>-|TRBJ1-1|TRBV19
CASLPRGRVNTEAFF
>few|TRBJ2-1|TRBV20-1
CSAFQTSGNNEQFF
>-|TRBJ2-7|TRBV5-1
CASSLGQGRDTRNEQYF
>many|TRBJ2-5|TRBV3-1
CASSTTGRHGETQYF
>few|TRBJ1-6|TRBV28
CASSPRGNSPLHF
>many|TRBJ2-5|TRBV7-9
CASSAVLGLETQYF
>many|TRBJ2-5|TRBV6-5
CASSYSTAGETQYF
>-|TRBJ1-4|TRBV28
CASSSPGREKLFF
>-|TRBJ2-2|TRBV4-3
CASSQEPGAHTGELFF
>many|TRBJ2-5|TRBV20-1
CSRATQGALQETQYF
>-|TRBJ1-1|TRBV7-9
CASSLVSGSYNTEAFF
>many|TRBJ2-7|TRBV2
CASLAGVAYEQYF
>many|TRBJ1-1|TRBV2
CASSITGGEAFF
>many|TRBJ1-1|TRBV28
CASSLRNRRGRTEAFF
>many|TRBJ2-1|TRBV20-1
CSAFEAAGGSDEQFF
>many|TRBJ1-1|TRBV11-2
CASSGRADNTEAFF
>many|TRBJ2-7|TRBV20-1
CSASNKGTASSYEQYF
>few|TRBJ2-1|TRBV10-3
CAISMTSFEQFF
>few|TRBJ2-6|TRBV5-1
CASSPVSSGANVLTF
>-|TRBJ1-1|TRBV24-1
CATSGGDTEAFF
>many|TRBJ1-3|TRBV18
CASSLTPGQSYSGNTIYF
>-|TRBJ2-1|TRBV10-2
CASRRGFKDYNEQFF
>many|TRBJ1-5|TRBV6-1
CASSARRDRDNQPQHF
>once|TRBJ2-6|TRBV4-1
CASSQDRQGTFSGANVLTF
>many|TRBJ2-5|TRBV28
CASSSTGQKQETQYF
>many|TRBJ2-7|TRBV6-1
CASSVRREGEQYF
>-|TRBJ2-7|TRBV4-3
CASSQLWTAGYEQYF
>many|TRBJ1-2|TRBV28
CASSSQMGTGGSGYTF
>many|TRBJ2-1|TRBV12-3/TRBV12-4
CASRTDRFSYNEQFF
>many|TRBJ1-5|TRBV20-1
CSARDRFVTQPQHF
>many|TRBJ1-4|TRBV30
CAWTLPDREKLFF
>many|TRBJ2-7|TRBV5-1
CASSLEGHEQYF
>-|TRBJ2-1|TRBV7-2
CASSFDRAANEQFF
>-|TRBJ2-1|TRBV9
CASSPGLAGADGIF
>many|TRBJ2-7|TRBV27
CASTAGGSSYEQYF
>many|TRBJ2-3|TRBV5-5
CASSSGHALDTQYF